This TCR beta chain was profiled in a study of shared clonotypes between healthy human individuals. Whole-study results and caveats: Sample collection involved blood only; tissue repertoires are likely different.

Unsorted PBMC replicate PCRs drew on 300 ng DNA, representing 25,000 to 30,000 T cell genomes. Profiled with immunoSEQ multiplex PCR; TCRdb holds only in-frame clones, not every one. The repertoire holds 530,000 or so clones, with 75% to 80% as singletons. Participating donors were healthy, HIV-negative adults free of recent acute infections or vaccinations. Details on this clone: Its target is unknown.

The receptor was isolated from a woman between 40 and 50 years old in good health. Some clones in this sample may be carry-over from other donors' samples. The sample was PBMCs.

CDR3 bases: TGCGCCAGCAGCTTGGGGGAAAAACTGTTTTTT. Translated, it gives CASSLGEKLFF. This rearrangement joins TRBV5-1 to TRBJ1-4; D not resolved. Between the trimmed V and J ends, which lost 0 bases and 8 bases, there was a span of 2 bases. There are 11 residues in the CDR3. Germline CDR1 SGHRS, CDR2 YFSETQ.